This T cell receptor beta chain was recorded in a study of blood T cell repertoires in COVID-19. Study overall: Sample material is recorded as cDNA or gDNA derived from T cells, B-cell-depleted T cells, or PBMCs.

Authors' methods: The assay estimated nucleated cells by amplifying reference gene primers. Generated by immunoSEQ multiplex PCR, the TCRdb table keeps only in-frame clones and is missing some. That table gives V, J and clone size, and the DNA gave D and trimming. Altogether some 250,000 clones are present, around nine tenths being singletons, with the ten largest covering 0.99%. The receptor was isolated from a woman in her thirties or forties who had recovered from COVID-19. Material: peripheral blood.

CDR3 nucleotides: TGTGCCTGGAGTGTGGGGGACAGGGGTTCACCCCTCCACTTT. Translation gives CAWSVGDRGSPLHF. The chain couples TRBV30 to TRBJ1-6; 10 bases are a match to TRBD1. The germline V gene has CDR1 GTSNPN and CDR2 SVGIG (reference sequence). This CDR3 has 14 residues. Germline trimming cut 0 bases from V and 9 bases from J; bases unmatched to any gene: 2.